This T cell receptor beta chain was captured by sequencing in a study of blood T cell repertoires in COVID-19. As for the study in general: Acute and convalescent COVID-19 samples came from the United States, Italy and Spain. Sample material is recorded as cDNA or gDNA derived from T cells, B-cell-depleted T cells, or PBMCs.

The CDR3 loop spans 12 amino acids. Germline trimming cut 4 bases from V and 7 bases from J; bases unmatched to any gene: 0. CDR1 is LGHDT, CDR2 YNNKEL, per germline (reference sequence). In the original processing: The assay estimated nucleated cells by amplifying reference gene primers. Repertoires were generated with immunoSEQ multiplex PCR, while TCRdb's copy carries only in-frame clones and drops some. The V and J calls and clone size are taken from that table; D and trimming were inferred from the DNA. The table records 60,000 to 90,000 clones, 75% to 85% of them present only once. This TCR derives from a woman aged 45 to 65 with acute or convalescent COVID-19. The sequencing sample was made of peripheral blood. The J gene is TRBJ1-1, the V gene TRBV3-1 (or the pseudogene TRBV3-2); 10 nucleotides line up with TRBD1. CDR3 DNA sequence: TGTGCCAGCAGCCGGGACAGGGGTGAAGCTTTCTTT. This codes for CASSRDRGEAFF.